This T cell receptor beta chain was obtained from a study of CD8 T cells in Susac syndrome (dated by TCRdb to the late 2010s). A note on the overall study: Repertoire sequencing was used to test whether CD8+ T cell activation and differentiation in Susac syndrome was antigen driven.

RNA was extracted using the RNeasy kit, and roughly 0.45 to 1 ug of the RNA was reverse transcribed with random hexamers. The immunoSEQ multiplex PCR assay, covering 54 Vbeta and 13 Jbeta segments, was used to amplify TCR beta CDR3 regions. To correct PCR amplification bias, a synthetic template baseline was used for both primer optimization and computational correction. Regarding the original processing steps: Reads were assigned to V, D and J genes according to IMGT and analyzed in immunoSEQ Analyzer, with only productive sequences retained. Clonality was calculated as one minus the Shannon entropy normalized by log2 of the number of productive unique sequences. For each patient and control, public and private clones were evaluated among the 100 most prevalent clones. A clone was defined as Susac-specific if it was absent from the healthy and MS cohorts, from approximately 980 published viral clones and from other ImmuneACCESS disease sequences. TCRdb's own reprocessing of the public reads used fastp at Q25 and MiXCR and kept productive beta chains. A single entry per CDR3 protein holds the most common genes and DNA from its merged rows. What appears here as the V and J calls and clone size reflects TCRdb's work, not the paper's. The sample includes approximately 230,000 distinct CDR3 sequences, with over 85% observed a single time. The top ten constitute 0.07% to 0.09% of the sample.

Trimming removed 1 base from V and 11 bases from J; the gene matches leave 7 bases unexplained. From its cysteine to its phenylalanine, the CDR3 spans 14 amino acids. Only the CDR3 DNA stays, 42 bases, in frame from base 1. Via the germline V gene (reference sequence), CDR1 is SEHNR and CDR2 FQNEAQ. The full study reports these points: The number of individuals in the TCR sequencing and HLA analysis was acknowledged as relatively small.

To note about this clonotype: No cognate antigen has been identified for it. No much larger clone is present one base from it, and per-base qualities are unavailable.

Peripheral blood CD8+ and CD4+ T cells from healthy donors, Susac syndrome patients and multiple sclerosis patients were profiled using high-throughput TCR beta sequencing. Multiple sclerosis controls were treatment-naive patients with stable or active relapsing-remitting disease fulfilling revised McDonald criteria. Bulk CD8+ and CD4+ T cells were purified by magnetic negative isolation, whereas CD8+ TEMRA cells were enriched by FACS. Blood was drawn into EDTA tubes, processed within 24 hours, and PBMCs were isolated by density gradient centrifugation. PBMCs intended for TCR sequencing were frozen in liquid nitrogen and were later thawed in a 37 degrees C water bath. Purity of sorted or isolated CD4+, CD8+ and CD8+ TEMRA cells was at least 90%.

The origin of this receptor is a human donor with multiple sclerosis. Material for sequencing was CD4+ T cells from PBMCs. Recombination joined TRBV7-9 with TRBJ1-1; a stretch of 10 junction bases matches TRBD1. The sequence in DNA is TGTGCCAGCAGCTTAGATGCGGGACAGGGGTCCGCTTTCTTT. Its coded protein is CASSLDAGQGSAFF.